The 15 T cell receptor beta chains listed next were all sequenced from one sample in a study of T cells in Graves' hyperthyroidism and ophthalmopathy. It was RNA transcripts that yielded the amplified TCR beta CDR3 regions. First-round RT-PCR targeting the TCR CDR3 was performed with the HTBI primer set. Using its own MiXCR run on the multiplex PCR reads, TCRdb lists one record per CDR3 protein. The table records approximately 640,000 distinct CDR3 sequences, roughly 17% of them present only once. Sequencing was carried out using blood. The receptor set was obtained from a man aged 50 to 59 with Graves' hyperthyroidism.

V and J are TRBV20-1 and TRBJ2-1; the match to TRBD2 covers 15 bases. Germline CDR1 is DFQATT and CDR2 is SNEGSKA (reference sequence). Trimming at V came to 3 bases and at J to 0 bases, leaving 3 bases not matched to a gene. The CDR3 contains 17 residues. In nucleotides, the CDR3 is TGCAGTGCTAGGGGACTAGCGGGAGGATCCTCCTACAATGAGCAGTTCTTC. Translated: CSARGLAGGSSYNEQFF.

The J gene is TRBJ1-2, the V gene TRBV19; D remains unclear. With 3 bases removed from V and 2 bases from J, the gap between germline ends came to 13 bases. The CDR3 runs 15 residues. The germline CDR1 and CDR2 sequences are LNHDA and SQIVND (reference sequence). The CDR3 nucleotides read TGTGCCAGTAGTATCCTCGACACGGGAAACTATGGCTACACCTTC. It translates to CASSILDTGNYGYTF.

This clonotype showed up many times. This chain links TRBV20-1 with TRBJ2-5, with no clear D. CDR3 length: 11 residues. Germline V lookup: CDR1 DFQATT, CDR2 SNEGSKA (reference sequence). V lost 4 bases, J lost 5 bases, and 8 bases lay in between. DNA of the CDR3: TGCAGTGCTACTCAAGCGGAGACCCAGTACTTC. Its protein is CSATQAETQYF.

The chain recombines TRBV3-1 with TRBJ1-1, with no clear D. Trimming cost V 4 bases and J 3 bases, with 12 bases left between them. CDR1 and CDR2 (germline): LGHDT, YNNKEL (reference sequence). The CDR3 contains 14 residues. CDR3 residues: CASSPRILDTEAFF. In nucleotides, the CDR3 is TGTGCCAGCAGCCCCCGGATCTTGGACACTGAAGCTTTCTTT.

This clonotype was seen only once. The V call is TRBV19, the J call TRBJ2-1; no firm D call. The V gene's germline CDR1 is LNHDA and CDR2 SQIVND (reference sequence). This CDR3 has 13 residues. The germline V and J ends were trimmed by 5 bases and 9 bases, with 14 bases remaining between them. The CDR3, as DNA: TGTGCCAGTAGTCGTCGCTCCGGTCCTGAGCAGTTCTTC. Translation gives CASSRRSGPEQFF. The full variable domain, completed using reference TRBV19 and TRBJ2-1, is DGGITQSPKYLFRKEGQNVTLSCEQNLNHDAMYWYRQDPGQGLRLIYYSQIVNDFQKGDIAEGYSVSREKKESFPLTVTSAQKNPTAFYLCASSRRSGPEQFFGPGTRLTVL.

This clonotype was seen at least ten times. This chain joins TRBV27 and TRBJ2-7, with TRBD2 identical over 11 bases. After removal of 4 bases from V and 5 bases from J, the junction contained 4 bases not matched to a gene. The CDR3 contains 14 residues. CDR1 is MNHEY, CDR2 SMNVEV, per germline (reference sequence). The CDR3 sequence: CASSSGLAAHEQYF. CDR3 sequence (DNA): TGTGCCAGCAGTTCGGGACTAGCGGCCCACGAGCAGTACTTC.

This clonotype was detected ten times or more. The chain recombines TRBV30 with TRBJ1-1; D gene ambiguous. Trimming shortened V by 5 bases and J by 0 bases, and 4 bases separated the two germline ends. The germline gives CDR1 GTSNPN, CDR2 SVGIG (reference sequence). The CDR3 spans 11 residues. CDR3 DNA: TGTGCCTGGGGGCTGAACACTGAAGCTTTCTTT. Translation gives CAWGLNTEAFF. Filled out from reference TRBV30 and TRBJ1-1, the complete variable domain reads SQTIHQWPATLVQPVGSPLSLECTVEGTSNPNLYWYRQAAGRGLQLLFYSVGIGQISSEVPQNLSASRPQDRQFILSSKKLLLSDSGFYLCAWGLNTEAFFGQGTRLTVV.

This clonotype has ten or more counts. The V call is TRBV28, the J call TRBJ2-2; D is unclear. Trimming removed 5 bases from V and 4 bases from J, with 17 bases in between. The CDR3 has 16 residues. The germline V gene has CDR1 MDHEN and CDR2 SYDVKM. CDR3 sequence reads: CASSLNYLGRTGELFF. The CDR3 DNA is TGTGCCAGCAGTCTCAATTACCTAGGTCGCACCGGGGAGCTGTTTTTT.

This clonotype was seen repeatedly, ten times or more. The genes are TRBV11-2 and TRBJ2-1; possible D gene TRBD2, 5 bases. CDR1 and CDR2 (germline): SGHAT, FQNNGV. CDR3 length equals 15 residues. The V gene lost 5 bases and the J gene lost 2 bases, with 13 bases spanning the gap. CDR3 loop: CASSPASSPYNEQFF. CDR3 nucleotide sequence: TGTGCCAGCAGCCCCGCTAGCAGCCCCTACAATGAGCAGTTCTTC.

As regards this clonotype: Possible read error: a much larger clone is one base away. The chain couples TRBV27 to TRBJ2-7; TRBD1 might be the D (6 bases). The CDR3 contains 13 residues. Trimming cost V 5 bases and J 6 bases, with 14 bases left between them. The germline CDR1 and CDR2 sequences are MNHEY and SMNVEV (reference sequence). CDR3 amino acids: CASSKTTGCEQYF. CDR3 in DNA: TGTGCCAGCAGTAAAACCACAGGGTGCGAGCAGTACTTC.

This clonotype has more than one count but fewer than ten. The rearrangement joins TRBV20-1 to TRBJ2-1; 9 bases align to TRBD2. Germline CDR1 is DFQATT and CDR2 is SNEGSKA (reference sequence). V shed 6 bases and J 8 bases; nucleotides not matched to a gene: 8. The CDR3 runs to 13 residues. This CDR3 is CSAYSGRGHEQFF. In DNA form, the CDR3 reads TGCAGTGCCTATAGCGGGAGAGGCCATGAGCAGTTCTTC.

There are a few counts of this clonotype. V and J are TRBV5-1 and TRBJ2-2, with D perhaps being TRBD1 or TRBD2 (7 bases each). The germline gives CDR1 SGHRS, CDR2 YFSETQ. V was pared by 6 bases and J by 10 bases, with 19 bases between. This CDR3 contains 14 residues. For the CDR3, the DNA is TGCGCCAGCACCTCCCAGGGGGGGAACGAGGAGCTGTTTTTT. Protein product: CASTSQGGNEELFF.

This clonotype was detected many times. This chain joins TRBV6-5 and TRBJ1-6; TRBD1 might be the D (6 bases). The V gene lost 1 base and the J gene lost 4 bases, with 11 bases spanning the gap. Germline V gene lookup returns CDR1 MNHEY and CDR2 SVGAGI. CDR3 length: 16 residues. DNA of the CDR3: TGTGCCAGCAGTTACTTGGGGGGCGCGTATAATTCACCCCTCCACTTT. Translating it yields CASSYLGGAYNSPLHF.

In its sample, this clonotype was seen a few times. The V call is TRBV7-9, the J call TRBJ2-6, with 11 positions matching TRBD1. V lost 3 bases, J lost 2 bases, and 6 bases stayed unmatched. Germline V gene data show CDR1 as SEHNR and CDR2 as FQNEAQ (reference sequence). This CDR3 region has 18 residues. CDR3 coding DNA: TGTGCCAGCAGCTTCCTTGTGGGACAGGGGGCTGGGGCCAACGTCCTGACTTTC. Its protein is CASSFLVGQGAGANVLTF.

The rearrangement uses TRBV6-1 and TRBJ1-6, with 10 bases that match TRBD1. From germline, CDR1 is MNHNS and CDR2 SASEGT. CDR3 length equals 14 residues. The J segment lost 8 bases and the V segment lost 7 bases, leaving 5 bases of the junction unmatched. The CDR3 sequence: CASTLGQGYSPLHF. In DNA, the CDR3 is TGTGCCAGCACGCTGGGACAGGGGTATTCACCCCTCCACTTT.